Presented here are 28 T cell receptor beta chains from one specimen sequenced in a study of T cells in localized non-small cell lung cancer. Generated by immunoSEQ multiplex PCR, the TCRdb table keeps only in-frame clones and is missing some. The sample carries more than 100,000 clones, about 89% recorded once. Sample: peripheral blood, taken before any cancer treatment. These receptors came from a female donor of 60 years or more with stage I lung adenocarcinoma.

This chain joins TRBV6-5 and TRBJ2-2, with 10 bases fitting TRBD2. The CDR3 contains 16 residues. V gave up 0 bases and J gave up 4 bases; unmatched junction bases: 2. Per germline, CDR1 MNHEY and CDR2 SVGAGI. The CDR3 DNA reads as TGTGCCAGCAGTTACTCGAGCGGGAGGGGCACCGGGGAGCTGTTTTTT. Residues: CASSYSSGRGTGELFF.

This clone was detected only once. The chain joins TRBV30 to TRBJ2-7; unclear D gene. This CDR3 is 14 amino acids long. V lost 1 base, J lost 5 bases, and 15 bases lay in between. Germline V gene lookup returns CDR1 GTSNPN and CDR2 SVGIG (reference sequence). The CDR3 reads CAWSAGPSNHEQYF. CDR3 in DNA: TGTGCCTGGAGTGCCGGGCCTTCGAATCACGAGCAGTACTTC.

This chain links TRBV30 with TRBJ2-6, with D tentatively TRBD2 (5 bases). This CDR3 spans 17 amino acids. CDR1 GTSNPN and CDR2 SVGIG come from the germline V gene (reference sequence). V was pared by 2 bases and J by 1 base, with 15 bases between. The CDR3 nucleotides are TGTGCCTGGAGTCGGGGTCGGACGAAGTCTGGGGCCAACGTCCTGACTTTC. It encodes CAWSRGRTKSGANVLTF. Variable domain in full (rest from reference TRBV30 and TRBJ2-6): SQTIHQWPATLVQPVGSPLSLECTVEGTSNPNLYWYRQAAGRGLQLLFYSVGIGQISSEVPQNLSASRPQDRQFILSSKKLLLSDSGFYLCAWSRGRTKSGANVLTFGAGSRLTVL.

This rearrangement joins TRBV6-1 to TRBJ2-1; D unclear. The CDR3 consists of 13 residues. Trimming cost V 6 bases and J 7 bases, with 13 bases left between them. Germline CDR1 and CDR2: MNHNS and SASEGT. The CDR3 DNA reads TGTGCCAGCAGCCAACCACCGCGGAATGAGCAGTTCTTC. Translated, it gives CASSQPPRNEQFF.

This chain connects TRBV20-1 to TRBJ2-7, with D uncertain. The CDR3 is made up of 10 amino acids. CDR1 and CDR2 from the germline V gene are DFQATT and SNEGSKA (reference sequence). The V gene lost 6 bases and the J gene lost 6 bases, with 9 bases spanning the gap. The CDR3 DNA sequence: TGCAGTGCCACCCTTGTCGAGCAGTACTTC. Protein product: CSATLVEQYF.

The chain recombines TRBV9 with TRBJ1-2; the D gene is possibly TRBD1 (5 bases). This CDR3 spans 15 amino acids. The V gene lost 4 bases and the J gene lost 4 bases, with 17 bases spanning the gap. From germline, CDR1 is SGDLS and CDR2 YYNGEE. DNA for the CDR3: TGTGCCAGCAGCAGTCCCGGGACCTTTGGCTATGGCTACACCTTC. Amino acid sequence: CASSSPGTFGYGYTF.

CDR3 nucleotide sequence: TGTGCCAGTAAGACTAGCGGGAAGCGTTTTACCGGGGAGCTGTTTTTT. Amino acids: CASKTSGKRFTGELFF. This sequence joins TRBV19 and TRBJ2-2; 11 bases match TRBD2. With 7 bases clipped from V and 5 bases from J, the junction kept 9 bases outside the gene matches. CDR1 is LNHDA and CDR2 is SQIVND in the germline V gene (reference sequence). The CDR3 consists of 16 residues.

The chain couples TRBV7-9 to TRBJ1-1; possibly TRBD1 for D (5 bases). This CDR3 contains 14 residues. Deletions cut 3 bases from V and 7 bases from J, with 15 bases between. CDR1 and CDR2 (germline): SEHNR, FQNEAQ (reference sequence). The CDR3 sequence: CASSFLGGASEAFF. CDR3 nucleotide sequence: TGTGCCAGCAGCTTTCTGGGGGGAGCCAGTGAAGCTTTCTTT.

This chain connects TRBV27 to TRBJ1-2; a possible D gene is TRBD1 (6 bases). The CDR3 is made up of 13 amino acids. V lost 7 bases, J lost 4 bases, and 13 bases lay in between. In germline, CDR1 is MNHEY, CDR2 SMNVEV (reference sequence). CDR3 nucleotide sequence: TGTGCCAGCATGTTGGCACAGGGCTATGGCTACACCTTC. This gives the protein CASMLAQGYGYTF.

The V call is TRBV28, the J call TRBJ2-7; D is uncertain. V gave up 6 bases and J gave up 1 base, with 13 bases separating them. Germline values: CDR1 MDHEN, CDR2 SYDVKM. The CDR3 contains 14 residues. The CDR3: CASRPTGQSYEQYF. As DNA, the CDR3 is TGTGCCAGCAGACCAACCGGTCAATCCTACGAGCAGTACTTC.

In its sample, this clone was seen once. The CDR3 is CASSELQGSYNEQFF. Written as DNA, the CDR3 is TGCGCCAGCAGTGAGCTCCAAGGTTCCTACAATGAGCAGTTCTTC. V usage is TRBV10-1 and J usage is TRBJ2-1; D remains unclear. V was shortened by 2 bases and J by 1 base, with 9 bases between the two germline ends. CDR1 and CDR2 from the germline V gene are WNHNN and SYGVQD (reference sequence). The CDR3 spans 15 residues.

This clone was observed a few times. The chain has TRBV27 and TRBJ1-2; D is undetermined. Germline V CDR1 and CDR2: MNHEY, SMNVEV (reference sequence). Deletions cut 11 bases from V and 6 bases from J, with 19 bases between. This CDR3 region has 13 residues. CDR3 amino acids: CASRLGLGNGYTF. Here the CDR3 DNA reads TGTGCCTCCCGATTAGGGTTAGGCAATGGCTACACCTTC.

This clone was picked up a small number of times. The chain links TRBV2 to TRBJ1-1; D not resolved. V was shortened by 4 bases and J by 7 bases, with 10 bases between the two germline ends. CDR1 and CDR2 from the germline V gene are SNHLY and FYNNEI. The CDR3 totals 12 residues. CDR3 nucleotide sequence: TGTGCCAGCAGTGCAGCCCTAGGTGAAGCTTTCTTT. The encoded protein is CASSAALGEAFF.

The chain links TRBV5-1 to TRBJ2-2; a weak D match, TRBD2 (5 bases). The CDR3 extends over 15 amino acids. Germline V gene data show CDR1 as SGHRS and CDR2 as YFSETQ. V lost 1 base and J 7 bases, leaving 14 bases between the germline ends. CDR3 region: CASSLRGISSGELFF. Written as DNA, the CDR3 is TGCGCCAGCAGCTTGAGAGGGATTTCTAGCGGGGAGCTGTTTTTT.

V and J are TRBV2 and TRBJ2-7, with 9 bases lining up with TRBD1. The CDR3 sequence is 16 residues long. Germline V gives CDR1 SNHLY, CDR2 FYNNEI. Unmatched junction bases numbered 14, after V lost 7 bases and J lost 4 bases. CDR3 in DNA: TGTGCCAGCATCCAAGAGGATGGACAGGGGATTTACGAGCAGTACTTC. Protein: CASIQEDGQGIYEQYF.

The V call is TRBV9, the J call TRBJ2-5; D gene ambiguous. This CDR3 region has 13 residues. V was shortened by 0 bases and J by 9 bases, with 12 bases between the two germline ends. Germline CDR1 and CDR2: SGDLS and YYNGEE. CDR3 amino acids: CASSVGLGKAQYF. As DNA, the CDR3 is TGTGCCAGCAGCGTAGGCCTGGGGAAGGCCCAGTACTTC.

CDR3 coding DNA: TGTGCCAGCAGCCAAGATCTCCAATATGGCTACACCTTC. This translates into CASSQDLQYGYTF. The chain carries TRBV14 and TRBJ1-2; D not resolved. V gave up 0 bases and J gave up 5 bases, with 7 bases separating them. Germline-derived CDR1 and CDR2 are SGHDN and FVKESK. This CDR3 comprises 13 residues.

The chain joins TRBV5-1 to TRBJ2-1, with 7 bases fitting TRBD1. The junction had 8 bases not matched to a gene; V was cut back by 5 bases and J by 6 bases. The CDR3 has 14 amino acids. Germline loops: CDR1 SGHRS, CDR2 YFSETQ. As DNA, the CDR3 is TGCGCCAGCAGTCGACAGGGACGAGGCAATGAGCAGTTCTTC. Amino acids: CASSRQGRGNEQFF.

This chain joins TRBV5-1 and TRBJ1-2, with a weak D call TRBD1 (5 bases). V dropped 0 bases and J dropped 6 bases, with 24 bases sitting between them. Germline CDR1 and CDR2: SGHRS and YFSETQ. There are 18 residues in the CDR3. The CDR3 loop reads CASSLVPGGGVGANGYTF. The CDR3 DNA sequence: TGCGCCAGCAGCTTGGTTCCGGGTGGCGGAGTTGGGGCCAATGGCTACACCTTC.

V gene TRBV19 combines with J gene TRBJ2-5, with 13 bases aligning to TRBD2. This CDR3 spans 14 amino acids. V lost 8 bases, J lost 2 bases, and 2 bases stayed unmatched. From germline, CDR1 is LNHDA and CDR2 SQIVND (reference sequence). The CDR3: CASGLAGEQETQYF. CDR3 sequence (DNA): TGTGCCAGTGGACTAGCGGGAGAACAAGAGACCCAGTACTTC.

The V call is TRBV9, the J call TRBJ2-1; D call uncertain. The germline gives CDR1 SGDLS, CDR2 YYNGEE. Trimming took off 3 bases at V and 8 bases at J, with 9 bases between the two ends. The CDR3 loop spans 12 amino acids. CDR3 bases: TGTGCCAGCAGCGAGCCACGGGATGAGCAGTTCTTC. This codes for CASSEPRDEQFF.

The CDR3 nucleotides read TGTGCCAGCAGCTTGCCTAGCACAGATACGCAGTATTTT. It is translated as CASSLPSTDTQYF. J is TRBJ2-3 and V is TRBV7-9, with D unclear. V dropped 3 bases and J dropped 0 bases, with 4 bases sitting between them. The germline CDR1 and CDR2 sequences are SEHNR and FQNEAQ (reference sequence). This CDR3 is built from 13 residues.

This chain connects TRBV18 to TRBJ2-7; tentative D call: TRBD2 (5 bases). Trimming pared 3 bases from V and 5 bases from J, leaving 11 bases between. The CDR3 spans 13 residues. Germline CDR1 reads KGHSH; CDR2 reads LQKENI. CDR3 bases: TGTGCCAGCTCACCTAGGGAGACCGACGAGCAGTACTTC. Translation gives CASSPRETDEQYF.

The chain combines TRBV30 with TRBJ2-2, with a possible D match to TRBD2 (5 bases). The CDR3 loop spans 18 amino acids. V was cut by 1 base and J by 3 bases, with 21 bases left in between. Germline lookup yields CDR1 GTSNPN and CDR2 SVGIG (reference sequence). This CDR3 is CAWSDTKFPGSYTGELFF. CDR3 nucleotides: TGTGCCTGGAGTGACACAAAATTTCCGGGATCCTACACCGGGGAGCTGTTTTTT. The full variable domain, with the rest looked up from reference TRBV30 and TRBJ2-2, is SQTIHQWPATLVQPVGSPLSLECTVEGTSNPNLYWYRQAAGRGLQLLFYSVGIGQISSEVPQNLSASRPQDRQFILSSKKLLLSDSGFYLCAWSDTKFPGSYTGELFFGEGSRLTVL.

The CDR3 DNA reads as TGTGCCAGCAGCCAGACAGTTAACACTGAAGCTTTCTTT. Residues: CASSQTVNTEAFF. V is TRBV6-5 and J is TRBJ1-1; possibly TRBD1 for D (5 bases). Deletions cut 6 bases from V and 2 bases from J, with 10 bases between. The CDR3 is made up of 13 amino acids. Looked up from germline, CDR1 is MNHEY and CDR2 is SVGAGI.

CDR3 sequence: CASSFIKNTEAFF. The CDR3 nucleotides read TGTGCCAGCAGTTTTATTAAGAACACTGAAGCTTTCTTT. This rearrangement joins TRBV27 to TRBJ1-1; D is unclear. Trimming pared 3 bases from V and 1 base from J, leaving 6 bases between. Per the germline V gene, CDR1 is MNHEY and CDR2 is SMNVEV (reference sequence). This CDR3 contains 13 residues.

CDR3 DNA sequence: TGTGCCAGCAGCGAGGACTTCCAAGAGACCCAGTACTTC. Translated, it gives CASSEDFQETQYF. V gene TRBV5-6 combines with J gene TRBJ2-5; possible D gene TRBD2, 5 bases. The V gene lost 4 bases and the J gene lost 1 base, with 8 bases spanning the gap. The CDR3 loop spans 13 amino acids. Germline CDR1 is SGHDT and CDR2 is YYEEEE.

The chain uses TRBV10-1 and TRBJ2-5, with TRBD1 matching over 7 bases. This CDR3 is 12 amino acids long. Germline V gene data show CDR1 as WNHNN and CDR2 as SYGVQD (reference sequence). J was trimmed by 9 bases and V by 10 bases; bases with no gene match: 11. This chain's CDR3 is CATGTPQGAQYF. CDR3 bases: TGCGCCACCGGGACCCCCCAGGGGGCCCAGTACTTC.